This TCR beta chain was documented in a study of graft-versus-host responses after intestinal transplantation. Broader study findings: In recipient marrow, GvH clones were found, and some appeared first in ileum or blood.

Trimming at V came to 5 bases and at J to 9 bases, leaving 17 bases not matched to a gene. Germline loops: CDR1 MDHEN, CDR2 SYDVKM. The length of the CDR3 is 16 residues. About this clone itself: Antigen unknown.

This table comes from immunoSEQ multiplex PCR, and its TCRdb copy is limited to in-frame clones, with some not included. The sample includes more than 65,000 clones, approximately 91% of them seen just once. The sample here was unstimulated CD4+ T cells sorted from spleen or lymph node cells, taken before intestinal transplant. The chain has TRBV28 and TRBJ2-3; 7 positions agree with TRBD1. The sequence was obtained from a human donor who received an intestinal transplant. CDR3 sequence: CASSPLGLGGEGTQYF. CDR3 bases: TGTGCCAGCAGTCCCCTGGGGTTAGGGGGCGAGGGGACGCAGTATTTT.